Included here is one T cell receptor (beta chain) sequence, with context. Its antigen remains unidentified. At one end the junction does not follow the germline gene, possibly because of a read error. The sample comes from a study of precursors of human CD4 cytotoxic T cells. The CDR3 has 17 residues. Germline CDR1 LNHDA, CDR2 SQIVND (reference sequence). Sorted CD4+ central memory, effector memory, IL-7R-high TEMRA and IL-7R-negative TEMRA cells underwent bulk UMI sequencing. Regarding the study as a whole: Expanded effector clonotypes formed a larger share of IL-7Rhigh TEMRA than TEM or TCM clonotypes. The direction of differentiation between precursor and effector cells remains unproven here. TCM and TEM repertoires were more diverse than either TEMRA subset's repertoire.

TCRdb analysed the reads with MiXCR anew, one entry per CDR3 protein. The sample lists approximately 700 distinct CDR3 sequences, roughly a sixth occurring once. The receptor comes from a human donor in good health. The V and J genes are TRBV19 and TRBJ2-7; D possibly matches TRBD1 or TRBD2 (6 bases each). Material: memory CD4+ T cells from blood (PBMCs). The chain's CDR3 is CTSSRGELLGLQDEQYF. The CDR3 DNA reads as TGTACCAGTAGTAGGGGGGAGCTATTGGGTCTGCAGGACGAGCAGTACTTC.